This TCR beta chain emerged from a study of blood T cells in healthy people across ages. Findings and caveats of the study: While age rose, TCR beta diversity per million T cells dropped in a roughly linear way.

Germline-derived CDR1 and CDR2 are MDHEN and SYDVKM. The CDR3 has 13 amino acids. V lost 10 bases and J 5 bases, leaving 15 bases between the germline ends. Notes on this clonotype: Antigen: not known.

Using a J-beta primer mix together with a sample-barcoded 5' primer, a second PCR was run for about 7 to 12 cycles. No fewer than 3 million CDR3-containing paired-end reads came from each sample. TCRdb ran MiXCR on the 5' RACE reads and lists one entry per CDR3 protein. Of around 1.5 million distinct CDR3 sequences in the sample, 35% to 45% were seen once. The sequencing input was blood. The chain joins TRBV28 to TRBJ1-5; D gene uncertain. The sequence came from a woman between 18 and 29 years old in good health. The CDR3, as DNA: TGTGCCATCGGACCACGGGGAGATCAGCCCCAGCATTTT. This sequence encodes CAIGPRGDQPQHF.